Following are 19 T cell receptor beta chains from one sample sequenced in a study of blood T cell repertoires in COVID-19. Assay used: immunoSEQ multiplex PCR; TCRdb lists only in-frame clones, some missing. The repertoire has approximately 65,000 clones, about 90% of them found once; the top ten carry under 0.65%. The sequencing input was peripheral blood. The receptors shown here come from a man over 45 with COVID-19, enrolled during active disease.

This rearrangement joins TRBV10-3 to TRBJ2-7; a possible D gene is TRBD1 (6 bases). V gave up 4 bases and J gave up 3 bases, with 10 bases separating them. The CDR3 is made up of 13 amino acids. Germline V gives CDR1 ENHRY, CDR2 SYGVKD. The CDR3 is CAISGIQGYEQYF. The CDR3 region has the DNA TGTGCCATCAGTGGGATACAGGGCTACGAGCAGTACTTC.

This clone was seen a single time. This sequence joins TRBV6-2 or TRBV6-3 and TRBJ2-1, with TRBD2 as a possible D gene (6 bases). There are 13 residues in the CDR3. V lost 2 bases and J lost 6, with 8 bases in between. CDR1 is MNHEY, CDR2 SVGEGT, per germline. The CDR3 nucleotides are TGTGCCAGCAGTTACCCCGGGGGCAATGAGCAGTTCTTC. Amino acid sequence: CASSYPGGNEQFF.

The CDR3 DNA is TGTGCCAGTACAAACGGGATACGCACTGAAGCTTTCTTT. It is translated as CASTNGIRTEAFF. This sequence joins TRBV6-5 and TRBJ1-1; D unclear. V lost 9 bases to trimming and J lost 4 bases, with 15 bases between them. In germline, CDR1 is MNHEY, CDR2 SVGAGI. This CDR3 region has 13 residues.

This rearrangement joins TRBV5-8 to TRBJ2-3, with D unresolved. V lost 3 bases and J 1 base, leaving 9 bases between the germline ends. Germline V lookup: CDR1 SGHTS, CDR2 YDEGEE. This CDR3 comprises 14 residues. The CDR3 loop is CASSSLAGTDTQYF. CDR3 bases: TGTGCCAGCAGCTCCCTCGCGGGCACAGATACGCAGTATTTT.

The chain carries TRBV4-2 and TRBJ1-2; D is possibly TRBD1 (6 bases). Trimming left V 1 base short and J 6 bases short, with 24 bases between. The CDR3 covers 18 residues. Looked up from germline, CDR1 is LGHNA and CDR2 is YNFKEQ. In DNA, the CDR3 is TGTGCCAGCAGCCAAGCAACCTTTGGACAGAGAACGAACCATGGCTACACCTTC. Translating it yields CASSQATFGQRTNHGYTF.

A few counts support this clone. The chain carries TRBV18 and TRBJ2-2; 13 bases are shared with TRBD2. V was pared by 0 bases and J by 6 bases, with 4 bases of the junction left unmatched. The CDR3 runs to 17 residues. Germline CDR1 is KGHSH and CDR2 is LQKENI. The CDR3 coding sequence is TGTGCCAGCTCACCACCCTCCGGGACTAGCGGGGCCGGGGAGCTGTTTTTT. Its translation is CASSPPSGTSGAGELFF.

The V call is TRBV27, the J call TRBJ2-7, with D tentatively TRBD2 (6 bases). Deletions cut 5 bases from V and 2 bases from J, with 10 bases between. Per the germline V gene, CDR1 is MNHEY and CDR2 is SMNVEV (reference sequence). This CDR3 comprises 13 residues. The CDR3 protein is CASSVGTAYEQYF. As DNA, the CDR3 is TGTGCCAGCAGTGTCGGGACTGCCTACGAGCAGTACTTC.

J is TRBJ1-2 and V is TRBV5-6, with TRBD1 identical over 9 bases. The germline CDR1 and CDR2 sequences are SGHDT and YYEEEE. V shed 4 bases, J shed 8 bases, and the junction held 6 bases outside the gene matches. This CDR3 is 13 amino acids long. In DNA form, the CDR3 reads TGTGCCAGCAGCCGGGACAGGGTGGGCGGCTACACCTTC. As protein: CASSRDRVGGYTF. Based on the CDR3 plus reference TRBV5-6 and TRBJ1-2, the full variable domain is DAGVTQSPTHLIKTRGQQVTLRCSPKSGHDTVSWYQQALGQGPQFIFQYYEEEERQRGNFPDRFSGHQFPNYSSELNVNALLLGDSALYLCASSRDRVGGYTFGSGTRLTVV.

The chain combines TRBV30 with TRBJ2-3, with 10 bases aligning to TRBD2. This CDR3 spans 16 amino acids. Germline values: CDR1 GTSNPN, CDR2 SVGIG (reference sequence). After removal of 0 bases from V and 3 bases from J, the junction contained 6 bases not matched to a gene. The CDR3 nucleotides are TGTGCCTGGAGTGTCCGAGGACTAGCGGCAACAGATACGCAGTATTTT. This translates into CAWSVRGLAATDTQYF.

The sample holds a few counts of this clone. The V and J genes are TRBV7-6 and TRBJ2-7, with 7 bases that match TRBD2. The CDR3 extends over 14 amino acids. The V segment lost 5 bases and the J segment 3 bases; nucleotides outside the gene matches: 7. CDR1 and CDR2 (germline): SGHVS, FNYEAQ. The CDR3 DNA reads as TGTGCCAGCAGCCTAAATGGCGGGAGCTACGAGCAGTACTTC. Its protein product is CASSLNGGSYEQYF.

The V and J genes are TRBV28 and TRBJ2-7, with 12 positions matching TRBD2. V lost 4 bases to trimming and J lost 4 bases; unmatched junction nucleotides: 5. Germline CDR1 and CDR2: MDHEN and SYDVKM. This CDR3 has 15 amino acids. CDR3 loop: CASSSLTSGSYEQYF. In DNA, the CDR3 is TGTGCCAGCAGTTCCTTGACTAGCGGGAGTTACGAGCAGTACTTC.

This clone was counted a single time. The chain has TRBV6-5 and TRBJ2-5; 15 bases match TRBD2. Trimming at V came to 1 base and at J to 5 bases, leaving 2 bases not matched to a gene. This CDR3 is 16 amino acids long. Germline CDR1 MNHEY, CDR2 SVGAGI. CDR3 bases: TGTGCCAGCAGTTACTTCGGGACTAGCGGGAGGGAGACCCAGTACTTC. Amino acids: CASSYFGTSGRETQYF.

This chain uses TRBV20-1 with TRBJ2-3, with D uncertain. The germline V and J ends were trimmed by 3 bases and 6 bases, with 7 bases remaining between them. CDR1 is DFQATT and CDR2 is SNEGSKA in the germline V gene (reference sequence). The CDR3 contains 11 residues. CDR3 bases: TGCAGTGCTAGGAGTCGGGATACGCAGTATTTT. Protein sequence: CSARSRDTQYF.

The CDR3 region is CASSTSGGGQPQHF. Written as DNA, the CDR3 is TGTGCCAGCTCAACCTCTGGGGGGGGGCAGCCCCAGCATTTT. The V call is TRBV18, the J call TRBJ1-5; tentatively, D is TRBD1 (5 bases). Germline-derived CDR1 and CDR2 are KGHSH and LQKENI. CDR3 size: 14 residues. V was pared by 5 bases and J by 7 bases, with 15 bases between.

This clone appeared a few times. The chain uses TRBV4-2 and TRBJ1-1, with a tentative D call TRBD1 (5 bases). The V gene lost 0 bases and the J gene lost 8 bases, with 16 bases spanning the gap. Looked up from germline, CDR1 is LGHNA and CDR2 is YNFKEQ. This CDR3 is 15 amino acids long. DNA for the CDR3: TGTGCCAGCAGCCAAGATAGTTCGGGGGAGAGAGAAGCTTTCTTT. Its protein product is CASSQDSSGEREAFF.

The chain couples TRBV7-2 to TRBJ2-6; 7 positions match TRBD2. Looked up from germline, CDR1 is SGHTA and CDR2 is FQGNSA. The J segment lost 13 bases and the V segment lost 5 bases, leaving 17 bases of the junction unmatched. CDR3 length equals 16 residues. The CDR3 reads CASSSGGIGRALVLTF. CDR3 nucleotide sequence: TGTGCCAGCAGCAGTGGGGGGATTGGGAGGGCCCTTGTCCTGACTTTC.

This chain uses TRBV19 with TRBJ2-5; tentative D call: TRBD1 (6 bases). The length of the CDR3 is 16 residues. Trimming shortened V by 2 bases and J by 5 bases, and 18 bases separated the two germline ends. Germline V gene sequence: CDR1 LNHDA, CDR2 SQIVND (reference sequence). The CDR3 DNA is TGTGCCAGTAGTATACAGGACAGATCTAGAGGGGAGACCCAGTACTTC. Amino acid sequence: CASSIQDRSRGETQYF.

The chain is built from TRBV28 and TRBJ2-2; 10 nucleotides agree with TRBD2. Germline V gives CDR1 MDHEN, CDR2 SYDVKM. V trimming: 11 bases; J trimming: 3 bases; junction bases outside the gene matches: 12. The CDR3 is 16 amino acids. CDR3 amino acids: CAFLYSGRAHTGELFF. CDR3 coding DNA: TGTGCCTTCTTATACAGCGGGAGGGCCCACACCGGGGAGCTGTTTTTT.

V is TRBV7-9 and J is TRBJ2-1; TRBD2 agrees at 7 bases. Trimming took 0 bases from V and 8 from J; bases not matched to a gene: 7. The CDR3 has 15 residues. CDR1 and CDR2 from the germline V gene are SEHNR and FQNEAQ (reference sequence). The CDR3 sequence: CASSLASTSVYEQFF. CDR3 sequence (DNA): TGTGCCAGCAGCTTAGCGTCCACTAGCGTATATGAGCAGTTCTTC.